Given below is one TCR beta chain in context. The age range of participants was 18 to 89 years, with residence in under 30 US areas. Clinical history as reported by participants underpinned cohort assignment. The data derive from a study of blood T cell repertoires in COVID-19. Whole-study context: The cDNA or gDNA used as material had been derived from T cells, B-cell-depleted T cells, or PBMCs.

In the original processing: Amplification with reference gene primers provided the estimates of nucleated cell counts. Generated by immunoSEQ multiplex PCR, the TCRdb table keeps only in-frame clones and is missing some. From that table come the V and J calls and clone size; the DNA was used to work out D and trimming. The data contain hundreds of thousands of clones, around nine tenths of them singletons. CDR1 and CDR2 (germline): MGHRA, YSYEKL. V was pared by 1 base and J by 7 bases, with 16 bases between. The CDR3 spans 15 residues. This sequence was found in a woman aged 18-29 years who had recovered from COVID-19. The material sequenced was PBMCs or T cells enriched from blood (not recorded which). The V and J genes are TRBV4-1 and TRBJ1-2; D is undetermined. The CDR3 reads CASSQVGRQFLGYTF. The DNA of the CDR3 is TGCGCCAGCAGCCAAGTGGGCAGGCAGTTTCTTGGCTACACCTTC.